This T cell receptor (beta chain) was recovered during a study of blood T cells in healthy people across ages. Germline CDR1 MDHEN, CDR2 SYDVKM. The V and J ends lost 6 bases and 5 bases respectively, with 18 bases between them. This CDR3 comprises 15 residues. Next came a second PCR, run for 7 to 11 cycles, which used a sample-barcoded 5' primer along with a J-beta primer mix. TCRdb reanalysed the 5' RACE reads using MiXCR and keeps one entry per CDR3 protein. There are about 970,000 distinct CDR3 sequences in the sample; 51% occur only once, and about a fifth lies in the top ten. Each of the donors had about 9.9 milliliters of peripheral blood drawn into EDTA-treated Vacutainer tubes.

This clonotype was sampled from a woman between 55 and 75 years old in good health. Sequencing used blood. The chain links TRBV28 to TRBJ2-3; D uncertain. The CDR3 coding sequence is TGTGCCAGCAGCCTTGTAGTCCTCCCGGGAGATACGCAGTATTTT. As protein: CASSLVVLPGDTQYF.